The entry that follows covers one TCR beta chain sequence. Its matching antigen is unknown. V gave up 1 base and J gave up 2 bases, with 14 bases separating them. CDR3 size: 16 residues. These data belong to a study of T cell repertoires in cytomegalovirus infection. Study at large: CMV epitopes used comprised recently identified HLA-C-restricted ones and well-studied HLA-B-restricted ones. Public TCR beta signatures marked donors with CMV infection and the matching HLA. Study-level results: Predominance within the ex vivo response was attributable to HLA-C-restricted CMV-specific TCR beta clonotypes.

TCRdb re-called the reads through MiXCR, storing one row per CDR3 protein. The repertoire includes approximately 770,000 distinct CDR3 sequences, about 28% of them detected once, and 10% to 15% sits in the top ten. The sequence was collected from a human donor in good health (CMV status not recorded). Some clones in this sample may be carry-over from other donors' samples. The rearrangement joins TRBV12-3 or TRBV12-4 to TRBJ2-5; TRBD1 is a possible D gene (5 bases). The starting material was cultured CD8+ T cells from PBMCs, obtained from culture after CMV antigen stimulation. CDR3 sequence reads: CASSLETGYYQETQYF. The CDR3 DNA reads TGTGCCAGCAGTTTAGAAACAGGCTATTATCAAGAGACCCAGTACTTC.